Sequencing of this T cell receptor beta chain was carried out in a study of patients and donors after allogeneic stem cell transplantation. Germline V gene data show CDR1 as MDHEN and CDR2 as SYDVKM. The ends were cut back, 7 bases at V and 7 bases at J, with 17 bases in the middle. The CDR3 covers 14 residues. TCRdb redid the calling of the RT-PCR reads with MiXCR, one entry per CDR3 protein. The table lists about 230,000 distinct CDR3 sequences, approximately 14% of them singletons. This clonotype was observed a few times. Sequences were obtained from blood, either unsorted or a sorted T cell fraction (not recorded which). This receptor was obtained from a human donor who was either an allogeneic HSCT recipient or a stem cell or donor lymphocyte infusion donor (not recorded which). It is not recorded whose cells these are; they may come from a transplant donor. The chain couples TRBV28 to TRBJ2-4; no firm D call. CDR3 coding DNA: TGTGCCAGCACCCGGACGGCAGGATTGAACATTCAGTACTTC. It yields the protein CASTRTAGLNIQYF.